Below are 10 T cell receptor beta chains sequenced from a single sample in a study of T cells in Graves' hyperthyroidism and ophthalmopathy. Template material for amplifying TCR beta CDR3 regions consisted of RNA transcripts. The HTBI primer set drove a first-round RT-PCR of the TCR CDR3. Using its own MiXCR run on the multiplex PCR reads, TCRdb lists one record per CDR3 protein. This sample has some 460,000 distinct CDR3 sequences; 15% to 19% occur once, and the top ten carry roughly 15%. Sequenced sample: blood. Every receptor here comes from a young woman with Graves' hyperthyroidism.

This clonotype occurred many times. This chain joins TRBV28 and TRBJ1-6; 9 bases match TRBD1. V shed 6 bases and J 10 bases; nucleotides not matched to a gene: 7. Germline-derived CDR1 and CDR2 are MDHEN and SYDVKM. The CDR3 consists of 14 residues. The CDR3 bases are TGTGCCAGCAGCCGGGACAGGGTAGGCTCACCCCTCCACTTT. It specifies CASSRDRVGSPLHF.

DNA of the CDR3: TGTGCCAACCGAACTACGTACAATGAGCAGTTCTTC. The encoded protein is CANRTTYNEQFF. The chain links TRBV6-2 or TRBV6-3 to TRBJ2-1; D is unresolved. This CDR3 contains 12 residues. Per the germline V gene, CDR1 is MNHEY and CDR2 is SVGEGT. The germline V and J ends were trimmed by 10 bases and 4 bases, with 11 bases remaining between them.

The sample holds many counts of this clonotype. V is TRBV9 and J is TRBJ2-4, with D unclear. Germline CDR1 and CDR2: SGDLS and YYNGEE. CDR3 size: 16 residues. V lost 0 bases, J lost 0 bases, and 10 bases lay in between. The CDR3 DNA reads TGTGCCAGCAGCGTAGGGATAGGGCTAGCCAAAAACATTCAGTACTTC. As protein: CASSVGIGLAKNIQYF. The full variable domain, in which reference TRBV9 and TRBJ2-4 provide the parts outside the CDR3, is DSGVTQTPKHLITATGQRVTLRCSPRSGDLSVYWYQQSLDQGLQFLIQYYNGEERAKGNILERFSAQQFPDLHSELNLSSLELGDSALYFCASSVGIGLAKNIQYFGAGTRLSVL.

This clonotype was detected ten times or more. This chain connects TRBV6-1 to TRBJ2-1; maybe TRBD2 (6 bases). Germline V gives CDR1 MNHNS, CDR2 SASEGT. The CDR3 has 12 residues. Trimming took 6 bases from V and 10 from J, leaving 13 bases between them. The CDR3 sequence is CASSLRLGEQFF. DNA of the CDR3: TGTGCCAGCAGCCTCAGACTAGGAGAGCAGTTCTTC.

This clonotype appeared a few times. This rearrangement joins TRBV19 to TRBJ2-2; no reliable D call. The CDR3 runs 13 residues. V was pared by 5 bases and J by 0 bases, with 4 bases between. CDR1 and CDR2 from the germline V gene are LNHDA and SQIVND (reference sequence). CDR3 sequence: CASSASNTGELFF. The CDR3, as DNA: TGTGCCAGTAGTGCTTCGAACACCGGGGAGCTGTTTTTT.

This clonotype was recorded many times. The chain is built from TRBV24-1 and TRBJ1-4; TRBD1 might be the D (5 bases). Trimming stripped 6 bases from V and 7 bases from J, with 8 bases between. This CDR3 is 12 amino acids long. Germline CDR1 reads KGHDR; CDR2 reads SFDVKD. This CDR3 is CATSLGGEKLFF. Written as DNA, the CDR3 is TGTGCCACCAGTCTTGGGGGTGAAAAACTGTTTTTT.

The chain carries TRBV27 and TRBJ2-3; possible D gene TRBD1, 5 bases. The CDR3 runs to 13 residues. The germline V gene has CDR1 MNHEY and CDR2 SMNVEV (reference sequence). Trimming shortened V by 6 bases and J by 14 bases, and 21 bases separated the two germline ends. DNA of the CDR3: TGTGCCAGCAGCCCCGCGGCAGGTCCCCAGGGGTATTTT. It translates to CASSPAAGPQGYF.

The CDR3 spells CASSPSGAGKETQYF. The CDR3 DNA is TGTGCCAGCAGCCCGAGCGGGGCCGGTAAAGAGACCCAGTACTTC. This chain joins TRBV11-2 and TRBJ2-5, with TRBD2 matching over 7 bases. The CDR3 loop spans 15 amino acids. Trimming at V came to 5 bases and at J to 3 bases, leaving 9 bases not matched to a gene. The germline V gene has CDR1 SGHAT and CDR2 FQNNGV.

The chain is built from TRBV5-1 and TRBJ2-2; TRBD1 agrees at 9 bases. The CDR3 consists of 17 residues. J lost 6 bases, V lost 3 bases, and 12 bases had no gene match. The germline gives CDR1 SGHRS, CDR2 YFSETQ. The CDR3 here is CASSSPGQGLIAGELFF. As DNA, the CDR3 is TGCGCCAGCAGCTCCCCGGGACAGGGTTTAATTGCCGGGGAGCTGTTTTTT. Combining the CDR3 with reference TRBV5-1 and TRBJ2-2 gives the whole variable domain KAGVTQTPRYLIKTRGQQVTLSCSPISGHRSVSWYQQTPGQGLQFLFEYFSETQRNKGNFPGRFSGRQFSNSRSEMNVSTLELGDSALYLCASSSPGQGLIAGELFFGEGSRLTVL.

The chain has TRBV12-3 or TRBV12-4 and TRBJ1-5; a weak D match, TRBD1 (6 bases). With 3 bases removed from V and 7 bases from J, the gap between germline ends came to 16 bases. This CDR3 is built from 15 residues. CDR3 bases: TGTGCCAGCAGTTTTCATTCGGGGGGCGCGCAGCCCCAGCATTTT. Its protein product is CASSFHSGGAQPQHF.